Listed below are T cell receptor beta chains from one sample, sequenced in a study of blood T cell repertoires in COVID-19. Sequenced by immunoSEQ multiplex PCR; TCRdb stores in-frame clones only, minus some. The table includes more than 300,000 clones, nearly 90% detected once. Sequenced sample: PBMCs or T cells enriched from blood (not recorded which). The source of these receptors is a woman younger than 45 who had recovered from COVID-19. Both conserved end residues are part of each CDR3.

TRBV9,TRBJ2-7,CASSGPPTGPYEQYF
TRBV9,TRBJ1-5,CASSKTGSNQPQHF
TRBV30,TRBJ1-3,CAWSNTGKNPIYF
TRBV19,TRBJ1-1,CASSITTGIGTEAFF
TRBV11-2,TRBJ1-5,CASSPGPWDQPQHF
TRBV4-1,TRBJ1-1,CASSWHTEAFF
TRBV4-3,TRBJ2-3,CASSASGGLPPDTQYF
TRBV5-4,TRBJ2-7,CASREGGAYEQYF
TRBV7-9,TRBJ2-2,CASSFPPGTGELFF
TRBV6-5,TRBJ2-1,CASSYRGQRYNEQFF
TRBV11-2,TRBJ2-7,CASRFGLGDEQYF
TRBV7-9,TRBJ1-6,CASTLGGQNNSPLHF
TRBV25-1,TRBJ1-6,CASSEYQTGINSPLHF
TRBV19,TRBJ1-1,CASKRTGVTEAFF
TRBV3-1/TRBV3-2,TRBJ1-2,CASSQARPAGAQSYGYTF
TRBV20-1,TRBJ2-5,CSASLLAVAPGETQYF
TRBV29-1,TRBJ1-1,CSVEKGQGNTEAFF